This T cell receptor beta chain was found in a study of blood T cell repertoires in COVID-19. In the study overall: Sources were T cells, B-cell-depleted T cells, or PBMCs; the material itself was cDNA or gDNA.

Per the authors' pipeline: Amplification of reference gene primers provided the estimated nucleated cell counts. Sequencing used immunoSEQ multiplex PCR; TCRdb keeps in-frame clones, though not all of them. Clonal size and the V and J genes are those of that table, whereas D and trimming came from the DNA. Among 140,000 or so clones listed, 88% were seen once. The CDR3 totals 17 residues. The ends lost 3 bases at V and 2 bases at J; junction bases unmatched: 9. The germline V gene has CDR1 SEHNR and CDR2 FQNEAQ (reference sequence). The V call is TRBV7-9, the J call TRBJ1-2; 10 positions agree with TRBD1. Sample: peripheral blood. The clonotype was recovered from a woman between 45 and 60 years old with acute or convalescent COVID-19. DNA of the CDR3: TGTGCCAGCAGCTTCAGCCGGGACAGGGGCATGAACTATGGCTACACCTTC. Translation gives CASSFSRDRGMNYGYTF.